The 31 T cell receptor beta chains below were found in one sample sequenced in a study of blood T cell dynamics during melanoma immunotherapy. Time point noted: pre-treatment baseline. Profiled with immunoSEQ multiplex PCR; TCRdb holds only in-frame clones, not every one. Counted here are approximately 13,000 clones, roughly nine tenths occurring once; the ten biggest clones make up about 3%. The input for sequencing was blood, taken from a patient treated with checkpoint blockade. These receptors originate from a human donor with melanoma.

This chain links TRBV5-5 with TRBJ2-5, with D perhaps TRBD2 (6 bases). Germline CDR1 SGHKS, CDR2 YYEKEE (reference sequence). CDR3 size: 14 residues. V gave up 6 bases and J gave up 2 bases, with 14 bases separating them. DNA for the CDR3: TGTGCCAGCAACCCTGGCGGGGCACAAGAGACCCAGTACTTC. It is translated as CASNPGGAQETQYF.

This rearrangement joins TRBV27 to TRBJ1-5, with 7 bases fitting TRBD1. The ends lost 6 bases at V and 4 bases at J; junction bases unmatched: 9. Germline V gene sequence: CDR1 MNHEY, CDR2 SMNVEV (reference sequence). The CDR3 is 15 amino acids. The CDR3 sequence: CASSLMTGTNQPQHF. Written as DNA, the CDR3 is TGTGCCAGCAGCCTCATGACAGGGACAAATCAGCCCCAGCATTTT.

This chain's CDR3 is CASSLNIGNQPQHF. The CDR3 DNA is TGTGCCAGCAGTTTAAATATTGGCAATCAGCCCCAGCATTTT. The chain combines TRBV28 with TRBJ1-5; no firm D call. The germline V and J ends were trimmed by 2 bases and 2 bases, with 7 bases remaining between them. CDR1 and CDR2 (germline): MDHEN, SYDVKM. CDR3 length: 14 amino acids.

This clone was seen only once. This sequence joins TRBV5-1 and TRBJ2-3; 7 bases map to TRBD2. In germline, CDR1 is SGHRS, CDR2 YFSETQ. The CDR3 has 16 amino acids. The ends lost 4 bases at V and 2 bases at J; junction bases unmatched: 10. The CDR3 sequence: CASSANGGRATDTQYF. CDR3 DNA sequence: TGCGCCAGCAGCGCGAACGGGGGGAGGGCCACAGATACGCAGTATTTT.

The genes are TRBV28 and TRBJ1-2; weak D call: TRBD1 (6 bases). The CDR3 loop spans 13 amino acids. The germline CDR1 and CDR2 sequences are MDHEN and SYDVKM. Trimming pared 2 bases from V and 2 bases from J, leaving 6 bases between. Written as DNA, the CDR3 is TGTGCCAGCAGTTTAACAGGGAACTATGGCTACACCTTC. Encoded protein: CASSLTGNYGYTF.

This clone occurred once. The chain has TRBV11-2 and TRBJ2-2; perhaps TRBD1 as D (5 bases). The CDR3 extends over 13 amino acids. Germline V CDR1 and CDR2: SGHAT, FQNNGV. With 6 bases removed from V and 5 bases from J, the gap between germline ends came to 10 bases. For the CDR3, the DNA is TGTGCCAGCAGATCCCAGGGAACCGGGGAGCTGTTTTTT. Its protein product is CASRSQGTGELFF.

CDR3 in DNA: TGTGCCAGCAGCTTTTCGTCAGTGCCTAACACAGATACGCAGTATTTT. Its translation: CASSFSSVPNTDTQYF. This chain links TRBV13 with TRBJ2-3; D not certain. Germline V gene lookup returns CDR1 PRHDT and CDR2 FYEKMQ (reference sequence). The CDR3 covers 16 residues. Trimming took off 3 bases at V and 2 bases at J, with 15 bases between the two ends. The complete variable domain, with remaining parts taken from reference TRBV13 and TRBJ2-3, reads AAGVIQSPRHLIKEKRETATLKCYPIPRHDTVYWYQQGPGQDPQFLISFYEKMQSDKGSIPDRFSAQQFSDYHSELNMSSLELGDSALYFCASSFSSVPNTDTQYFGPGTRLTVL.

V gene TRBV7-9 combines with J gene TRBJ1-2, with D uncertain. This CDR3 spans 14 amino acids. Germline CDR1 SEHNR, CDR2 FQNEAQ (reference sequence). The V end lost 5 bases, the J end lost 1 base, and 11 bases lay between the germline ends. The CDR3 spells CASSPAGVNYGYTF. The CDR3 nucleotides read TGTGCCAGCAGCCCTGCCGGGGTTAACTATGGCTACACCTTC. Variable domain in full (rest from reference TRBV7-9 and TRBJ1-2): DTGVSQNPRHKITKRGQNVTFRCDPISEHNRLYWYRQTLGQGPEFLTYFQNEAQLEKSRLLSDRFSAERPKGSFSTLEIQRTEQGDSAMYLCASSPAGVNYGYTFGSGTRLTVV.

The rearrangement joins TRBV28 to TRBJ1-1; 10 bases map to TRBD1. The V gene end was trimmed by 5 bases and the J gene end by 3 bases; junction bases not matched to a gene: 9. This CDR3 comprises 16 residues. The germline V gene encodes CDR1 MDHEN and CDR2 SYDVKM. CDR3 in amino acids: CASSPGGDRGYTEAFF. DNA for the CDR3: TGTGCCAGCAGTCCTGGGGGGGACAGGGGCTACACTGAAGCTTTCTTT.

V usage is TRBV2 and J usage is TRBJ2-6; D uncertain. Trimming took off 6 bases at V and 2 bases at J, with 8 bases between the two ends. This CDR3 is 14 amino acids long. The germline V gene has CDR1 SNHLY and CDR2 FYNNEI. The CDR3 DNA follows: TGTGCCAGCAGAGGCGACACTGGGGCCAACGTCCTGACTTTC. This translates into CASRGDTGANVLTF.

V usage is TRBV5-4 and J usage is TRBJ1-4; possibly TRBD1 for D (6 bases). Germline CDR1 and CDR2: SGHNT and YYREEE (reference sequence). The CDR3 loop spans 14 amino acids. V was shortened by 3 bases and J by 5 bases, with 11 bases between the two germline ends. This chain's CDR3 is CASSSGQLNEKLFF. The CDR3 nucleotides are TGTGCCAGCAGCTCCGGACAGCTGAATGAAAAACTGTTTTTT.

The V call is TRBV28, the J call TRBJ2-2; 9 nucleotides agree with TRBD2. V was clipped by 5 bases and J by 5 bases; unmatched bases: 6. Per germline, CDR1 MDHEN and CDR2 SYDVKM. The CDR3 contains 15 residues. The CDR3 spells CASSILAGVTGELFF. In DNA, the CDR3 is TGTGCCAGCAGTATCTTAGCGGGAGTGACCGGGGAGCTGTTTTTT.

This clone turned up a few times. The V gene is TRBV5-1, the J gene TRBJ2-3; perhaps D is TRBD1 or TRBD2 (5 bases each). Per germline, CDR1 SGHRS and CDR2 YFSETQ. CDR3 size: 15 residues. Trimming took 5 bases from V and 0 from J, leaving 13 bases between them. CDR3 coding DNA: TGCGCCAGCAGTTCCGGGACCATCAGCACAGATACGCAGTATTTT. This encodes CASSSGTISTDTQYF.

J is TRBJ2-2 and V is TRBV5-4; 9 bases line up with TRBD1. V was clipped by 4 bases and J by 6 bases; unmatched bases: 13. The germline V gene encodes CDR1 SGHNT and CDR2 YYREEE (reference sequence). The CDR3 is 17 residues long. CDR3 amino acids: CASSRDRESQFAGELFF. The CDR3 DNA follows: TGTGCCAGCAGCCGGGACAGGGAAAGCCAATTCGCCGGGGAGCTGTTTTTT. The full variable domain, its missing parts supplied by reference TRBV5-4 and TRBJ2-2, is ETGVTQSPTHLIKTRGQQVTLRCSSQSGHNTVSWYQQALGQGPQFIFQYYREEENGRGNFPPRFSGLQFPNYSSELNVNALELDDSALYLCASSRDRESQFAGELFFGEGSRLTVL.

This chain links TRBV28 with TRBJ2-7; D not certain. This CDR3 is 13 amino acids long. Germline assignment: CDR1 MDHEN and CDR2 SYDVKM. Trimming shortened V by 5 bases and J by 4 bases, and 12 bases separated the two germline ends. CDR3 DNA: TGTGCCAGCAGTCCACACATTCCGTACGAGCAGTACTTC. Its protein product is CASSPHIPYEQYF.

CDR3 region: CAWSHRLVSGETQYF. The CDR3 nucleotides read TGTGCCTGGAGCCATAGACTAGTTTCCGGAGAGACCCAGTACTTC. The V call is TRBV30, the J call TRBJ2-5; tentative D call: TRBD2 (6 bases). The CDR3 sequence is 15 residues long. Germline V gives CDR1 GTSNPN, CDR2 SVGIG (reference sequence). V was trimmed by 3 bases and J by 4 bases, leaving 18 bases between them.

The chain combines TRBV5-6 with TRBJ2-3; weak D call: TRBD2 (6 bases). Germline V gives CDR1 SGHDT, CDR2 YYEEEE. CDR3 size: 15 residues. The V end was cut by 0 bases, the J end by 0 bases, with 8 bases between. The CDR3 DNA sequence: TGTGCCAGCAGCTTGGTAGCGGCTAGCACAGATACGCAGTATTTT. It yields the protein CASSLVAASTDTQYF.

This clone is a singleton in its sample. The chain recombines TRBV18 with TRBJ2-5, with a weak D call TRBD1 (6 bases). Germline CDR1 is KGHSH and CDR2 is LQKENI. Trimming removed 0 bases at V and 4 bases at J, with 15 bases between. The CDR3 contains 16 residues. In DNA form, the CDR3 reads TGTGCCAGCTCACCACCAGGGTCTCTCAGGGGAGAGACCCAGTACTTC. This codes for CASSPPGSLRGETQYF.

This clone has just one count. The junction departs from the called germline gene at one end, perhaps through a read error. The chain carries TRBV5-4 and TRBJ2-7, with D possibly being TRBD2 (5 bases). This CDR3 is built from 14 residues. Germline V CDR1 and CDR2: SGHNT, YYREEE (reference sequence). The CDR3 protein is CTSSLDGGPREQYF. The CDR3 DNA follows: TGTACCAGCAGCTTGGATGGAGGACCGAGGGAGCAGTACTTC.

The chain employs TRBV7-2 and TRBJ2-1; 9 bases agree with TRBD1. Germline loops: CDR1 SGHTA, CDR2 FQGNSA. V shed 0 bases and J 9 bases; nucleotides not matched to a gene: 6. This CDR3 is built from 15 residues. The CDR3 bases are TGTGCCAGCAGCTTAGCTGGGACAGGGAATTTTGAGCAGTTCTTC. Amino acids: CASSLAGTGNFEQFF.

V gene TRBV10-1 combines with J gene TRBJ2-1; 8 nucleotides agree with TRBD2. After removal of 0 bases from V and 6 bases from J, the junction contained 4 bases not matched to a gene. Per the germline V gene, CDR1 is WNHNN and CDR2 is SYGVQD (reference sequence). The CDR3 runs to 15 residues. The CDR3 protein is CASSESIAGSNEQFF. The CDR3 bases are TGCGCCAGCAGTGAGTCAATAGCGGGATCCAATGAGCAGTTCTTC.

The chain couples TRBV9 to TRBJ1-2, with 8 bases fitting TRBD1. The germline gives CDR1 SGDLS, CDR2 YYNGEE. V dropped 0 bases and J dropped 5; count of bases not matched to a gene: 24. This CDR3 has 21 amino acids. CDR3 in amino acids: CASSVVDSKRQGIGYRYGYTF. The CDR3 DNA reads as TGTGCCAGCAGCGTAGTAGACAGCAAAAGACAGGGGATAGGTTATAGGTATGGCTACACCTTC. The variable domain in full, completed from reference TRBV9 and TRBJ1-2, reads DSGVTQTPKHLITATGQRVTLRCSPRSGDLSVYWYQQSLDQGLQFLIQYYNGEERAKGNILERFSAQQFPDLHSELNLSSLELGDSALYFCASSVVDSKRQGIGYRYGYTFGSGTRLTVV.

V and J are TRBV28 and TRBJ2-2; the match to TRBD2 covers 8 bases. CDR1 is MDHEN and CDR2 is SYDVKM in the germline V gene. Unmatched junction bases numbered 10, after V lost 3 bases and J lost 4 bases. CDR3 length: 17 amino acids. The CDR3 protein is CASSFLSLADFTGELFF. The CDR3 DNA follows: TGTGCCAGCAGTTTTCTCTCACTAGCGGACTTCACCGGGGAGCTGTTTTTT.

The J gene is TRBJ2-7, the V gene TRBV29-1; no clear D gene. The CDR3 extends over 13 amino acids. Germline loops: CDR1 SQVTM, CDR2 ANQGSEA. Trimming pared 4 bases from V and 0 bases from J, leaving 10 bases between. The CDR3 bases are TGCAGCGTTGTGACTCAAAGCTCCTACGAGCAGTACTTC. As protein: CSVVTQSSYEQYF.

The chain carries TRBV28 and TRBJ2-7, with a possible D match to TRBD1 (6 bases). The V end lost 4 bases, the J end lost 6 bases, and 16 bases lay between the germline ends. The CDR3 consists of 14 residues. In germline, CDR1 is MDHEN, CDR2 SYDVKM. The CDR3 DNA reads as TGTGCCAGCAGTTCTACAGGGCACACCCTCGAGCAGTACTTC. Residues: CASSSTGHTLEQYF.

This sequence joins TRBV27 and TRBJ2-1; 10 bases match TRBD2. The CDR3 consists of 15 residues. Germline lookup yields CDR1 MNHEY and CDR2 SMNVEV (reference sequence). V lost 6 bases to trimming and J lost 1 base; unmatched junction nucleotides: 3. The CDR3: CASSVAGGSYNEQFF. The CDR3, as DNA: TGTGCCAGCAGCGTAGCGGGAGGTTCCTACAATGAGCAGTTCTTC.

J is TRBJ2-5 and V is TRBV15; perhaps TRBD2 as D (5 bases). The CDR3 is 12 residues long. V was shortened by 2 bases and J by 13 bases, with 14 bases between the two germline ends. Germline V lookup: CDR1 LNHNV, CDR2 YYDKDF (reference sequence). CDR3 DNA: TGTGCCACCAGCAGACCCGTGGGAGCGCCGTACTTC. Translating it yields CATSRPVGAPYF.

J is TRBJ1-2 and V is TRBV14, with 7 positions matching TRBD1. The CDR3 covers 14 residues. Germline lookup yields CDR1 SGHDN and CDR2 FVKESK. J gave up 5 bases and V 3 bases, and 6 bases lay outside the gene matches. The DNA for the CDR3 is TGTGCCAGCAGCCACAGGGGGTCTGCGTATGGCTACACCTTC. It is translated as CASSHRGSAYGYTF.

The chain recombines TRBV5-4 with TRBJ2-1, with 7 nucleotides matching TRBD1. With 2 bases clipped from V and 9 bases from J, the junction kept 11 bases outside the gene matches. This CDR3 contains 15 residues. The germline CDR1 and CDR2 sequences are SGHNT and YYREEE (reference sequence). This chain's CDR3 is CASSFPGQPLIEQFF. The CDR3 region has the DNA TGTGCCAGCAGCTTTCCGGGACAGCCCCTTATTGAGCAGTTCTTC.

Here the CDR3 reads CASSQDRGNTEAFF. The CDR3 nucleotides are TGTGCCAGCAGTCAGGACAGGGGGAACACTGAAGCTTTCTTT. V usage is TRBV27 and J usage is TRBJ1-1; 9 bases line up with TRBD1. The J segment lost 1 base and the V segment lost 5 bases, leaving 2 bases of the junction unmatched. Germline lookup yields CDR1 MNHEY and CDR2 SMNVEV (reference sequence). The CDR3 loop spans 14 amino acids.

The genes are TRBV14 and TRBJ1-2; D unclear. Germline V gives CDR1 SGHDN, CDR2 FVKESK. Trimming took 1 base from V and 14 from J, leaving 17 bases between them. The CDR3 has 13 amino acids. CDR3 DNA: TGTGCCAGCAGCCAAGTCTTAACTATGGCTAAAACCTTC. It codes for CASSQVLTMAKTF.